Below, one TCR beta chain is given with its context. This sample was included in a study of graft-versus-host responses after intestinal transplantation. Libraries were prepared by immunoSEQ multiplex PCR; TCRdb keeps only in-frame clonotypes and omits some of them. The sample yields tens of thousands of clones, 90% to 95% seen once. Looked up from germline, CDR1 is MNHEY and CDR2 is SMNVEV (reference sequence). Trimming stripped 7 bases from V and 8 bases from J, with 14 bases between. This CDR3 region has 13 residues. The TCR was taken from a human patient who received an intestinal transplant, so some T cells may come from the graft donor. This material consisted of PBMCs, taken 16 days after intestinal transplant. The rearrangement uses TRBV27 and TRBJ1-4, with a tentative D call TRBD1 (5 bases). The CDR3 sequence is CASKEGLGEKLFF. The CDR3 DNA sequence: TGTGCCAGCAAGGAGGGGTTAGGCGAAAAACTGTTTTTT.